Shown below are 24 T cell receptor beta chains from a single sample sequenced in a study of kidney transplant recipient with SARS-CoV-2 infection. MiXCR, run by TCRdb on the reads, gives a single entry per CDR3 protein. The sample gives under 300,000 distinct CDR3 sequences, around 26% of which show up once; 6% to 8.5% is in the top ten. Material: a blood sample, obtained at baseline and on day 111 from a kidney transplant recipient. These receptors originate from a young adult male patient who had COVID-19 and was a kidney transplant recipient. Some T cells may trace back to the graft donor.

About this clonotype: This may be a read error, as it is one base from a much larger clone. The chain joins TRBV6-5 to TRBJ1-2; perhaps TRBD1 as D (5 bases). Germline-derived CDR1 and CDR2 are MNHEY and SVGAGI. There are 13 residues in the CDR3. CDR3 DNA: TGTGCCGGCAGCCACCGTCCGTGGGACGGCTACACCTTC. Amino acids: CAGSHRPWDGYTF.

This clonotype has a count of ten or more. The gene calls are TRBV11-1 and TRBJ1-2; D remains ambiguous. Trimming took off 5 bases at V and 4 bases at J, with 23 bases between the two ends. The CDR3 length is 17 residues. Germline assignment: CDR1 SGHAT and CDR2 FQDESV (reference sequence). The CDR3 sequence is CASSVLRKAGKTYGYTF. Here the CDR3 DNA reads TGTGCCAGCAGCGTTCTCCGTAAGGCTGGAAAGACCTATGGCTACACCTTC.

This clonotype was seen a handful of times. The V and J genes are TRBV7-8 and TRBJ2-3; no firm D call. The CDR3 spans 19 residues. Deletions cut 5 bases from V and 0 bases from J, with 24 bases between. Germline CDR1 SGHVS, CDR2 FQNEAQ. The CDR3 DNA sequence: TGTGCCAGCAGCGCCCTTCGTTTCGTCTTCCTTTTAAGCACAGATACGCAGTATTTT. It encodes CASSALRFVFLLSTDTQYF.

Of note for this clonotype: Since a much larger clone is just one base distant, this may be a read error. Given the absence of the conserved phenylalanine or tryptophan at the CDR3 end, a read error is likely. The V and J genes are TRBV5-1 and TRBJ2-7; D assignment may be TRBD1 or TRBD2 (5 bases each). The V and J ends lost 1 base and 4 bases respectively, with 15 bases between them. The CDR3 totals 15 residues. Germline lookup yields CDR1 SGHRS and CDR2 YFSETQ. The CDR3 loop reads CASSLNAGTAYEQYL. In nucleotides, the CDR3 is TGCGCCAGCAGCTTGAACGCAGGGACGGCGTACGAGCAGTACCTC.

The chain employs TRBV7-2 and TRBJ1-2; D is ambiguous. The CDR3 has 17 amino acids. V was pared by 2 bases and J by 4 bases, with 20 bases between. The germline V gene has CDR1 SGHTA and CDR2 FQGNSA. This CDR3 reads CASSLCLRDGKTYGYTF. The DNA of the CDR3 is TGTGCCAGCAGCTTATGCCTCAGAGACGGAAAGACCTATGGCTACACCTTC.

Of note for this clonotype: Since a much larger clone is just one base distant, this may be a read error. In this CDR3 the conserved last residue, phenylalanine or tryptophan, is missing, so a read error is likely. This chain uses TRBV7-4 with TRBJ1-2; D is uncertain. Between the trimmed V and J ends, which lost 5 bases and 4 bases, there was a span of 23 bases. CDR1 and CDR2 from the germline V gene are SGHVT and SQSDAQ. The CDR3 sequence is 17 residues long. In DNA, the CDR3 is TGTGCCAGCAGCCAGGCCTTTTCAGCTCGAAAGACCTATGGCTACACCCTC. Translated, it gives CASSQAFSARKTYGYTL.

This clonotype was recorded at least ten times. The rearrangement links TRBV7-7 to TRBJ1-2; D remains unclear. V lost 5 bases and J lost 4, with 23 bases in between. This CDR3 has 17 residues. Germline CDR1 is SSHAT and CDR2 is FNYEAQ (reference sequence). Here the CDR3 reads CASSTYGKCRKTYGYTF. The CDR3 nucleotides read TGTGCCAGCAGCACGTATGGTAAGTGCCGAAAGACCTATGGCTACACCTTC.

This clonotype was detected ten times or more. The chain joins TRBV3-1 to TRBJ1-1; no firm D call. The CDR3 covers 17 residues. Deletions cut 5 bases from V and 4 bases from J, with 23 bases between. Germline CDR1 is LGHDT and CDR2 is YNNKEL (reference sequence). The CDR3 sequence is CASSCFRPISIRTEAFF. The CDR3 DNA is TGTGCCAGCAGCTGTTTTCGTCCCATTTCAATTCGCACTGAAGCTTTCTTT.

This clonotype was seen repeatedly, ten times or more. J is TRBJ1-2 and V is TRBV11-2, with D unclear. The germline V gene has CDR1 SGHAT and CDR2 FQNNGV. V gave up 3 bases and J gave up 4 bases, with 21 bases separating them. The CDR3 length is 17 residues. The CDR3 loop is CASSFWQTSRKTYGYTF. DNA for the CDR3: TGTGCCAGCAGCTTCTGGCAAACAAGCAGAAAGACCTATGGCTACACCTTC.

This clonotype was counted many times. The chain recombines TRBV19 with TRBJ1-5; 12 bases line up with TRBD1. Germline V lookup: CDR1 LNHDA, CDR2 SQIVND (reference sequence). Trimming cost V 5 bases and J 6 bases; bases outside gene matches: 5. The CDR3 has 15 amino acids. The CDR3 sequence is CASSPGTGGGQPQHF. CDR3 in DNA: TGTGCCAGTAGTCCCGGGACAGGGGGCGGTCAGCCCCAGCATTTT.

This clonotype was counted many times. V and J are TRBV5-1 and TRBJ2-1; 9 positions agree with TRBD2. Germline CDR1 reads SGHRS; CDR2 reads YFSETQ. The V and J ends lost 0 bases and 6 bases, in that order; junction bases with no gene match: 7. The CDR3 spans 16 residues. CDR3 nucleotide sequence: TGCGCCAGCAGCTTGGCCTTGGGACTAGCCGGCAATGAGCAGTTCTTC. Translation: CASSLALGLAGNEQFF.

This clonotype showed up just a few times. Just one base apart from a much larger clone, this may be a read error. This CDR3 is CAAQQGNLRGYTF. The DNA for the CDR3 is TGTGCCGCCCAACAGGGGAACCTACGGGGCTACACCTTC. The V call is TRBV6-2 or TRBV6-3, the J call TRBJ1-2, with 7 bases that match TRBD1. The junction had 14 bases not matched to a gene; V was cut back by 11 bases and J by 8 bases. Germline-derived CDR1 and CDR2 are MNHEY and SVGEGT. The CDR3 loop spans 13 amino acids.

This clonotype was recorded at least ten times. The gene calls are TRBV20-1 and TRBJ1-5; perhaps TRBD1 as D (5 bases). This CDR3 has 12 residues. V was cut by 5 bases and J by 2 bases, with 7 bases left in between. Germline V CDR1 and CDR2: DFQATT, SNEGSKA (reference sequence). The CDR3 DNA reads TGCAGTGCTGGGGGGGGCAATCAGCCCCAGCATTTT. Translated: CSAGGGNQPQHF.

J is TRBJ1-4 and V is TRBV9; the D gene is possibly TRBD1 (6 bases). This CDR3 is 17 amino acids long. Trimming removed 4 bases from V and 2 bases from J, with 18 bases in between. Looked up from germline, CDR1 is SGDLS and CDR2 is YYNGEE. The CDR3, as DNA: TGTGCCAGCAGCCCCTTTAGGGGGGTAAGTACTAATGAAAAACTGTTTTTT. Protein product: CASSPFRGVSTNEKLFF. Complete variable domain (other parts from reference TRBV9 and TRBJ1-4): DSGVTQTPKHLITATGQRVTLRCSPRSGDLSVYWYQQSLDQGLQFLIQYYNGEERAKGNILERFSAQQFPDLHSELNLSSLELGDSALYFCASSPFRGVSTNEKLFFGSGTQLSVL.

There are many counts of this clonotype. The rearrangement uses TRBV6-5 and TRBJ2-2; the D is unclear. The CDR3 has 15 residues. From germline, CDR1 is MNHEY and CDR2 SVGAGI. Trimming removed 4 bases at V and 6 bases at J, with 15 bases between. CDR3 in DNA: TGTGCCAGCAGTTCCCTAAAGGGTGGGGCCGGGGAGCTGTTTTTT. Protein: CASSSLKGGAGELFF.

This clonotype was observed at least ten times. V usage is TRBV5-5 and J usage is TRBJ1-2; maybe TRBD1 (6 bases). Germline values: CDR1 SGHKS, CDR2 YYEKEE (reference sequence). The V end lost 4 bases, the J end lost 4 bases, and 11 bases lay between the germline ends. The CDR3 is 13 amino acids. The chain's CDR3 is CASSLGGGYGYTF. For the CDR3, the DNA is TGTGCCAGCAGCCTGGGAGGGGGCTATGGCTACACCTTC.

In its sample, this clonotype ranks as medium-sized (0.01 to 0.1%). This chain uses TRBV12-3 or TRBV12-4 with TRBJ1-2, with D possibly matching TRBD1 (6 bases). V lost 3 bases to trimming and J lost 6 bases, with 11 bases between them. The CDR3 spans 13 residues. The CDR3 DNA is TGTGCCAGCAGTTTTTCGGGGGGGCATGGCTACACCTTC. It translates to CASSFSGGHGYTF.

This clonotype has a handful of counts. The CDR3 coding sequence is TGTGCCAGCTTATTTTACGTACCAGGAAAGACCTATGGCTACACCTTC. Amino acids: CASLFYVPGKTYGYTF. This rearrangement joins TRBV5-4 to TRBJ1-2, with unresolved D. CDR1 and CDR2 from the germline V gene are SGHNT and YYREEE (reference sequence). Trimming took off 7 bases at V and 4 bases at J, with 23 bases between the two ends. The CDR3 spans 16 residues.

Many counts were recorded for this clonotype. The chain has TRBV11-1 and TRBJ1-2; D gene uncertain. CDR1 and CDR2 from the germline V gene are SGHAT and FQDESV (reference sequence). This CDR3 region has 17 residues. V lost 5 bases to trimming and J lost 4 bases, with 23 bases between them. CDR3 residues: CASSREIKAGKTYGYTF. As DNA, the CDR3 is TGTGCCAGCAGCCGAGAGATTAAGGCTGGAAAGACCTATGGCTACACCTTC.

This clonotype was detected ten times or more. The chain combines TRBV28 with TRBJ1-1; the match to TRBD1 covers 7 bases. The ends lost 1 base at V and 3 bases at J; junction bases unmatched: 2. CDR3 length: 14 residues. Germline lookup yields CDR1 MDHEN and CDR2 SYDVKM. Written as DNA, the CDR3 is TGTGCCAGCAGTTTATTAACAGGGGACACTGAAGCTTTCTTT. It codes for CASSLLTGDTEAFF.

At least ten counts were recorded for this clonotype. The gene calls are TRBV5-4 and TRBJ1-2; D is unclear. The germline CDR1 and CDR2 sequences are SGHNT and YYREEE (reference sequence). Deletions cut 7 bases from V and 4 bases from J, with 23 bases between. The CDR3 is 16 residues long. The CDR3 sequence is CASVVRVPGKTYGYTF. As DNA, the CDR3 is TGTGCCAGCGTCGTGCGCGTACCAGGAAAGACCTATGGCTACACCTTC.

Note on this clonotype: A much larger clone differs by one base, so this may be a read error. The chain couples TRBV11-1 to TRBJ1-2; no clear D gene. Between the trimmed V and J ends, which lost 5 bases and 4 bases, there was a span of 23 bases. CDR1 is SGHAT, CDR2 FQDESV, per germline (reference sequence). CDR3 size: 17 residues. As DNA, the CDR3 is TGTGCCAGCAGCCACTACTCTAGGGCTGGAAAGACCTATGGCTACACCTTC. Translated, it gives CASSHYSRAGKTYGYTF.

This clonotype was found many times. The chain combines TRBV6-4 with TRBJ1-6, with D perhaps matching TRBD1 (6 bases). V dropped 3 bases and J dropped 7 bases, with 25 bases sitting between them. CDR1 is MRHNA, CDR2 SNTAGT, per germline. The CDR3 contains 19 residues. CDR3 amino acids: CASSELYHREPTLNSPLHF. The CDR3 nucleotides are TGTGCCAGCAGTGAACTTTACCACAGGGAACCAACATTAAATTCACCCCTCCACTTT.

This clonotype was detected many times. V is TRBV4-2 and J is TRBJ1-5; 7 bases are a match to TRBD1. CDR1 and CDR2 (germline): LGHNA, YNFKEQ. This CDR3 is built from 16 residues. Trimming at V came to 0 bases and at J to 3 bases, leaving 5 bases not matched to a gene. The CDR3 loop reads CASSQERGQLNQPQHF. The CDR3 DNA is TGTGCCAGCAGCCAAGAGCGGGGACAGCTCAATCAGCCCCAGCATTTT.